A single sample gave rise to the 14 T cell receptor beta chains below, sequenced in a study of T-cell reconstitution after alpha-beta-depleted transplantation in children. A library of TCRbeta sequences, prepared with unique molecular identifiers, was generated. TCRdb fed the PCR reads into MiXCR, producing one record per CDR3 protein. In the table there are about 600,000 distinct CDR3 sequences, about 23% of which are singletons. The sample was PBMCs, mostly from graft donor cells, taken 360 days after TCRalphabeta/CD19-depleted stem cell transplant. The source of these receptors is a boy in the first two years of life who had a stem cell transplant for acute myeloid leukemia, so the T cells may come from the graft donor.

This clonotype was seen only a few times. V gene TRBV12-3 or TRBV12-4 combines with J gene TRBJ1-3; the D is unclear. This CDR3 has 11 amino acids. V lost 2 bases, J lost 7 bases, and 3 bases lay in between. CDR3 residues: CASSLTNTIYF. The CDR3 DNA reads as TGTGCCAGCAGTTTAACCAACACCATATATTTT.

The chain recombines TRBV14 with TRBJ2-1; no clear D gene. V was trimmed by 0 bases and J by 2 bases, leaving 2 bases between them. The CDR3 runs 13 residues. CDR1 is SGHDN, CDR2 FVKESK, per germline. As DNA, the CDR3 is TGTGCCAGCAGCCAAGATACCTACAATGAGCAGTTCTTC. Encoded protein: CASSQDTYNEQFF. Together with reference TRBV14 and TRBJ2-1, the CDR3 gives the full variable domain: EAGVTQFPSHSVIEKGQTVTLRCDPISGHDNLYWYRRVMGKEIKFLLHFVKESKQDESGMPNNRFLAERTGGTYSTLKVQPAELEDSGVYFCASSQDTYNEQFFGPGTRLTVL.

This clonotype appeared a few times. The chain uses TRBV4-3 and TRBJ2-7; unclear D gene. The V gene lost 3 bases and the J gene lost 3 bases, with 12 bases spanning the gap. The CDR3 length is 14 residues. Germline assignment: CDR1 LGHNA and CDR2 YSLEER. In DNA, the CDR3 is TGCGCCAGCAGCCAGGCCACAACAGACTACGAGCAGTACTTC. It encodes CASSQATTDYEQYF.

This clonotype was counted a few times. The chain carries TRBV20-1 and TRBJ2-5, with 9 bases lining up with TRBD2. Germline V gene lookup returns CDR1 DFQATT and CDR2 SNEGSKA (reference sequence). The CDR3 loop spans 15 amino acids. Losses at the gene ends were 5 bases for V and 5 bases for J; bases not matched to a gene: 12. The CDR3 DNA reads as TGCAGTGCTGGATCGCGGGTAGCGGGGGTCGAGACCCAGTACTTC. This translates into CSAGSRVAGVETQYF.

In this sample, this clonotype turned up many times. The rearrangement links TRBV12-3 or TRBV12-4 to TRBJ2-7; the D is unclear. Trimming stripped 2 bases from V and 2 bases from J, with 10 bases between. The CDR3 extends over 14 amino acids. DNA of the CDR3: TGTGCCAGCAGTTTAAGGGCAGGAGCCTACGAGCAGTACTTC. Amino acid sequence: CASSLRAGAYEQYF.

This clonotype was seen repeatedly, ten times or more. The chain employs TRBV20-1 and TRBJ2-3; the D gene is possibly TRBD2 (6 bases). V was clipped by 0 bases and J by 0 bases, with 16 bases between them. Germline CDR1 is DFQATT and CDR2 is SNEGSKA (reference sequence). The CDR3 contains 17 residues. The DNA of the CDR3 is TGCAGTGCTAGAGATGTCCTGGGACTTCGTAGCACAGATACGCAGTATTTT. It specifies CSARDVLGLRSTDTQYF.

This clonotype was seen a few times. The rearrangement uses TRBV29-1 and TRBJ1-1; D perhaps matches TRBD1 (6 bases). V gave up 7 bases and J gave up 1 base, with 10 bases separating them. This CDR3 region has 12 residues. The germline gives CDR1 SQVTM, CDR2 ANQGSEA. The DNA for the CDR3 is TGCAGCGACAGGGCACAGAACACTGAAGCTTTCTTT. The encoded protein is CSDRAQNTEAFF.

This clonotype was seen more than once but under ten times. The chain recombines TRBV5-6 with TRBJ2-2; D remains ambiguous. This CDR3 is 13 amino acids long. In germline, CDR1 is SGHDT, CDR2 YYEEEE. V was pared by 0 bases and J by 3 bases, with 3 bases between. CDR3 residues: CASSLAYTGELFF. The CDR3 DNA is TGTGCCAGCAGCTTGGCGTACACCGGGGAGCTGTTTTTT. The complete variable domain, with remaining parts taken from reference TRBV5-6 and TRBJ2-2, reads DAGVTQSPTHLIKTRGQQVTLRCSPKSGHDTVSWYQQALGQGPQFIFQYYEEEERQRGNFPDRFSGHQFPNYSSELNVNALLLGDSALYLCASSLAYTGELFFGEGSRLTVL.

This clonotype was seen many times. The chain joins TRBV21-1 to TRBJ2-7. TRBV21-1 is an annotated pseudogene. The CDR3 contains 14 residues. The CDR3: CASSNEPGPYEQYV. CDR3 coding DNA: TGTGCCAGCAGCAATGAGCCAGGGCCCTACGAGCAGTACGTC.

Only a few counts were recorded for this clonotype. The CDR3 DNA follows: TGTGCCAGCAGCCAAGTGGGCTCGACTAGGCCCAATGAGCAGTTCTTC. This sequence encodes CASSQVGSTRPNEQFF. This chain connects TRBV4-2 to TRBJ2-1; D perhaps matches TRBD2 (6 bases). The CDR3 has 16 residues. V was cut by 1 base and J by 6 bases, with 16 bases left in between. Germline values: CDR1 LGHNA, CDR2 YNFKEQ.

This chain connects TRBV9 to TRBJ2-3; 9 bases map to TRBD2. The V gene end was trimmed by 3 bases and the J gene end by 8 bases; junction bases not matched to a gene: 13. The CDR3 has 16 amino acids. Per germline, CDR1 SGDLS and CDR2 YYNGEE. CDR3 sequence: CASSAGAGGRLGTQYF. In DNA form, the CDR3 reads TGTGCCAGCAGCGCTGGAGCGGGGGGTCGTCTGGGTACGCAGTATTTT.

This clonotype was found a few times. V and J are TRBV6-1 and TRBJ1-1, with a tentative D call TRBD1 (5 bases). The CDR3 contains 16 residues. The germline V gene has CDR1 MNHNS and CDR2 SASEGT. Trimming left V 4 bases short and J 8 bases short, with 23 bases between. The CDR3, as DNA: TGTGCCAGCAGTGCTATTTTTGGGACCCTCAGGGCCGAAGCTTTCTTT. It encodes CASSAIFGTLRAEAFF.

The chain recombines TRBV5-1 with TRBJ2-3, with D perhaps TRBD1 (6 bases). This CDR3 is built from 16 residues. V was trimmed by 4 bases and J by 6 bases, leaving 21 bases between them. Germline loops: CDR1 SGHRS, CDR2 YFSETQ. The CDR3 here is CASSQGHPRLIDTQYF. As DNA, the CDR3 is TGCGCCAGCAGCCAGGGACACCCCCGATTGATCGATACGCAGTATTTT.

This clonotype was counted only a few times. The chain joins TRBV20-1 to TRBJ2-1, with TRBD2 matching over 15 bases. Per germline, CDR1 DFQATT and CDR2 SNEGSKA (reference sequence). V shed 0 bases and J 10 bases; nucleotides not matched to a gene: 4. CDR3 length: 15 residues. Here the CDR3 reads CSAREGLAGGQEQFF. The DNA of the CDR3 is TGCAGTGCTAGAGAGGGACTAGCGGGGGGACAGGAGCAGTTCTTC.